Each of the 12 T cell receptor beta chains below was sequenced from the same sample in a study of shared clonotypes between healthy human individuals. Here immunoSEQ multiplex PCR was the method, and the copy in TCRdb shows in-frame clones only, minus some. The sample shows approximately 2,000,000 clones, about 94% of them seen only once. CD45RO-negative, CCR7-positively selected cells formed the naive CD8 fraction, excluding terminally differentiated effector memory CD45RA+ cells. Material: naive CD8+ T cells from PBMCs. The receptors were sampled from a man younger than 35 in good health. Some clones in this sample may be carry-over from other donors' samples.

This sequence joins TRBV11-2 and TRBJ1-1, with D possibly TRBD1 on 6 matching bases. This CDR3 is built from 16 residues. CDR1 and CDR2 (germline): SGHAT, FQNNGV. The V end was cut by 0 bases, the J end by 4 bases, with 15 bases between. In DNA, the CDR3 is TGTGCCAGCAGCTTAGATAGGAAGGGGGGAAGCACTGAAGCTTTCTTT. Its protein product is CASSLDRKGGSTEAFF.

This sequence joins TRBV27 and TRBJ2-1; 7 bases fit TRBD2. The J segment lost 0 bases and the V segment lost 2 bases, leaving 4 bases of the junction unmatched. Germline-derived CDR1 and CDR2 are MNHEY and SMNVEV (reference sequence). The CDR3 has 16 residues. The CDR3 DNA is TGTGCCAGCAGTTTAATAGCGGGCCCCTCCTACAATGAGCAGTTCTTC. This translates into CASSLIAGPSYNEQFF.

This chain uses TRBV28 with TRBJ1-2; 9 bases are shared with TRBD1. The CDR3 contains 14 residues. J was trimmed by 7 bases and V by 1 base; bases with no gene match: 4. Germline CDR1 is MDHEN and CDR2 is SYDVKM. The CDR3 protein is CASSLSQGARGYTF. The DNA of the CDR3 is TGTGCCAGCAGTTTATCACAGGGGGCACGTGGCTACACCTTC.

CDR3 sequence: CASRPRSKGDNEQFF. The CDR3 nucleotides are TGTGCCAGTAGGCCTCGGTCTAAAGGTGACAATGAGCAGTTCTTC. The chain recombines TRBV19 with TRBJ2-1; D uncertain. CDR1 and CDR2 from the germline V gene are LNHDA and SQIVND (reference sequence). V lost 6 bases, J lost 5 bases, and 17 bases lay in between. This CDR3 contains 15 residues. The variable domain in full, completed from reference TRBV19 and TRBJ2-1, reads DGGITQSPKYLFRKEGQNVTLSCEQNLNHDAMYWYRQDPGQGLRLIYYSQIVNDFQKGDIAEGYSVSREKKESFPLTVTSAQKNPTAFYLCASRPRSKGDNEQFFGPGTRLTVL.

The V and J genes are TRBV19 and TRBJ1-1, with D possibly matching TRBD1 (5 bases). CDR1 and CDR2 from the germline V gene are LNHDA and SQIVND (reference sequence). V lost 7 bases and J 1 base, leaving 13 bases between the germline ends. The CDR3 consists of 14 residues. CDR3 sequence (DNA): TGTGCCAGTATCCCGGGACGAGAGAACACTGAAGCTTTCTTT. Amino acids: CASIPGRENTEAFF.

This chain connects TRBV19 to TRBJ2-7, with D perhaps being TRBD1 or TRBD2 (5 bases each). The CDR3 contains 13 residues. V lost 6 bases to trimming and J lost 5 bases, with 14 bases between them. The germline V gene has CDR1 LNHDA and CDR2 SQIVND (reference sequence). The CDR3 loop reads CASSLRGSHEQYF. CDR3 sequence (DNA): TGTGCCAGTAGCCTTCGGGGCAGCCACGAGCAGTACTTC.

V and J are TRBV4-1 and TRBJ2-7; tentatively, D is TRBD2 (6 bases). Germline V CDR1 and CDR2: MGHRA, YSYEKL. Trimming cost V 2 bases and J 1 base, with 12 bases left between them. The CDR3 has 15 residues. The CDR3 reads CASSQLGGWSYEQYF. The CDR3, as DNA: TGCGCCAGCAGCCAATTGGGGGGTTGGTCCTACGAGCAGTACTTC.

The rearrangement uses TRBV7-9 and TRBJ1-4, with no clear D. V lost 1 base to trimming and J lost 7 bases, with 13 bases between them. Germline assignment: CDR1 SEHNR and CDR2 FQNEAQ (reference sequence). The CDR3 has 15 amino acids. The CDR3 spells CASSLVAGSREKLFF. CDR3 sequence (DNA): TGTGCCAGCAGCTTAGTGGCCGGGAGTCGTGAAAAACTGTTTTTT. The full variable domain, completed using reference TRBV7-9 and TRBJ1-4, is DTGVSQNPRHKITKRGQNVTFRCDPISEHNRLYWYRQTLGQGPEFLTYFQNEAQLEKSRLLSDRFSAERPKGSFSTLEIQRTEQGDSAMYLCASSLVAGSREKLFFGSGTQLSVL.

V and J are TRBV10-1 and TRBJ2-5, with D tentatively TRBD1 (6 bases). The germline V gene encodes CDR1 WNHNN and CDR2 SYGVQD (reference sequence). CDR3 length: 14 residues. V lost 2 bases, J lost 4 bases, and 11 bases lay in between. This CDR3 is CASSEDRLGETQYF. CDR3 bases: TGCGCCAGCAGTGAGGACAGGCTTGGAGAGACCCAGTACTTC.

The V call is TRBV5-1, the J call TRBJ2-1, with D perhaps matching TRBD2 (6 bases). CDR1 and CDR2 (germline): SGHRS, YFSETQ. The CDR3 contains 16 residues. V lost 4 bases and J 4 bases, leaving 18 bases between the germline ends. CDR3 in amino acids: CASSPAGFGTYNEQFF. The DNA of the CDR3 is TGCGCCAGCAGCCCTGCGGGCTTTGGGACTTACAATGAGCAGTTCTTC.

Regarding this clone: Distinct nucleotide sequences in the sample also encode this CDR3. The V gene is TRBV6-5, the J gene TRBJ2-2; the D is unclear. The CDR3 sequence is 13 residues long. V dropped 0 bases and J dropped 6 bases, with 5 bases sitting between them. Germline V lookup: CDR1 MNHEY, CDR2 SVGAGI. The CDR3 nucleotides are TGTGCCAGCAGTTACTCATTCTCCGGGGAGCTGTTTTTT. This translates into CASSYSFSGELFF.

The J gene is TRBJ1-1, the V gene TRBV28, with 11 bases matching TRBD1. Germline assignment: CDR1 MDHEN and CDR2 SYDVKM. The CDR3 contains 17 residues. J was trimmed by 3 bases and V by 4 bases; bases with no gene match: 10. The CDR3 is CASSSGQGAVSYTEAFF. CDR3 coding DNA: TGTGCCAGCAGTTCAGGACAGGGGGCGGTGTCTTACACTGAAGCTTTCTTT.